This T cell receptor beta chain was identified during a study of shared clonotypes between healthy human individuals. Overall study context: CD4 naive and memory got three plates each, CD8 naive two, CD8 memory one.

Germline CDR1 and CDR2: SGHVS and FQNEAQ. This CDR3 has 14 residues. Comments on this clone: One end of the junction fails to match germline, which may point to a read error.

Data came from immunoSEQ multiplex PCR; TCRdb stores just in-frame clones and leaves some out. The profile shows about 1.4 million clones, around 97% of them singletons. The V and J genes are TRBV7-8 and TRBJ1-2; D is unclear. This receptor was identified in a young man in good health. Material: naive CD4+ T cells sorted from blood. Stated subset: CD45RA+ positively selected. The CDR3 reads CASSLGYRNYGYTF. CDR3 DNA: TGCGCCAGCAGCTTAGGTTACAGAAACTATGGCTACACCTTC.